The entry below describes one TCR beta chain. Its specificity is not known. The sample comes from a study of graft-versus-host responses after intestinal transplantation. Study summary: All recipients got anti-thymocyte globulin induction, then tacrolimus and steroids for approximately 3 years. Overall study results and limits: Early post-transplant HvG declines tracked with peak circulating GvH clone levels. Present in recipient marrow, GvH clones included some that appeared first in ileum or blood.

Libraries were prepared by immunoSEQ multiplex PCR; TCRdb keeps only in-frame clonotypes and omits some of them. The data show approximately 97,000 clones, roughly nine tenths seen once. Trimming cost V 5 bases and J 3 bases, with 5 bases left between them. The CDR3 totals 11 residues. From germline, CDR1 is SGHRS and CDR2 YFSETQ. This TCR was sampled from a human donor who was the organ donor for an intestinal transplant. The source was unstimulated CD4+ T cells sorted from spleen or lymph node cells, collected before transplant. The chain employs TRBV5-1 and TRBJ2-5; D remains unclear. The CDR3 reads CASRREETQYF. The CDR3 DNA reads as TGCGCCAGCAGACGGGAAGAGACCCAGTACTTC. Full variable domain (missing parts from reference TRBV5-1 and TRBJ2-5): KAGVTQTPRYLIKTRGQQVTLSCSPISGHRSVSWYQQTPGQGLQFLFEYFSETQRNKGNFPGRFSGRQFSNSRSEMNVSTLELGDSALYLCASRREETQYFGPGTRLLVL.